The 13 T cell receptor beta chains given below trace back to one sample, sequenced in a study of CD8 T cells in Susac syndrome. Random hexamers were used to reverse transcribe about 0.45 to 1 ug of RNA. TCRdb analysed the immunoSEQ multiplex PCR reads with MiXCR anew, one entry per CDR3 protein. The sample shows fewer than 350,000 distinct CDR3 sequences, about 90% of them seen only once. The sequenced sample was CD4+ T cells from PBMCs. The receptors shown here come from a human donor with multiple sclerosis.

CDR3 bases: TGCAGCGTTGTATCCGGGAGGGCCTCCAATGAGCAGTTCTTC. It specifies CSVVSGRASNEQFF. This chain joins TRBV29-1 and TRBJ2-1; 8 bases align to TRBD2. Trimming cost V 4 bases and J 6 bases; bases outside gene matches: 8. In germline, CDR1 is SQVTM, CDR2 ANQGSEA. The CDR3 is 14 amino acids.

The rearrangement uses TRBV7-2 and TRBJ2-4; 9 nucleotides match TRBD1. Looked up from germline, CDR1 is SGHTA and CDR2 is FQGNSA. V lost 2 bases and J lost 5; bases outside the gene matches: 13. This CDR3 region has 18 residues. The CDR3 protein is CASSLLGVGTGSENIQYF. CDR3 DNA: TGTGCCAGCAGCTTATTAGGAGTCGGGACAGGGTCTGAAAACATTCAGTACTTC.

The chain carries TRBV6-5 and TRBJ1-3; tentative D call: TRBD1 (5 bases). This CDR3 region has 14 residues. Germline CDR1 MNHEY, CDR2 SVGAGI. V was pared by 6 bases and J by 3 bases, with 12 bases between. The CDR3 loop is CASSYRDGGNTIYF. In nucleotides, the CDR3 is TGTGCCAGCAGCTACCGGGACGGTGGAAACACCATATATTTT.

The chain employs TRBV30 and TRBJ2-3, with no clear D. The CDR3 loop spans 15 amino acids. V was shortened by 3 bases and J by 4 bases, with 17 bases between the two germline ends. Germline V CDR1 and CDR2: GTSNPN, SVGIG (reference sequence). CDR3 nucleotide sequence: TGTGCCTGGAGAGGGCTCCGAAGGTTGGCAGATACGCAGTATTTT. Amino acid sequence: CAWRGLRRLADTQYF.

The chain is built from TRBV7-2 and TRBJ1-5, with D possibly matching TRBD1 (5 bases). Germline CDR1 and CDR2: SGHTA and FQGNSA. Trimming took 6 bases from V and 0 from J, leaving 12 bases between them. CDR3 length equals 15 residues. This chain's CDR3 is CASRSPGTSNQPQHF. Written as DNA, the CDR3 is TGTGCCAGCAGGTCCCCCGGGACTAGCAATCAGCCCCAGCATTTT.

The V and J genes are TRBV5-1 and TRBJ2-6; 7 bases line up with TRBD1. Trimming at V came to 5 bases and at J to 0 bases, leaving 8 bases not matched to a gene. The CDR3 loop spans 17 amino acids. Germline lookup yields CDR1 SGHRS and CDR2 YFSETQ. CDR3: CASSTGQDFSGANVLTF. The CDR3 DNA follows: TGCGCCAGCAGTACAGGACAGGATTTCTCTGGGGCCAACGTCCTGACTTTC.

Only a few counts were recorded for this clonotype. The chain carries TRBV4-3 and TRBJ2-7, with TRBD2 identical over 8 bases. With V trimmed by 4 bases and J by 4 bases, 9 bases remained unmatched. The CDR3 is 15 amino acids. Germline CDR1 and CDR2: LGHNA and YSLEER. CDR3 sequence (DNA): TGCGCCAGCAGCCCCGGGAGGGCCCCAATTTACGAGCAGTACTTC. This encodes CASSPGRAPIYEQYF.

The chain carries TRBV6-5 and TRBJ1-2; D may be TRBD1 (6 bases). Germline V gene lookup returns CDR1 MNHEY and CDR2 SVGAGI. The CDR3 has 14 amino acids. V was trimmed by 8 bases and J by 1 base, leaving 14 bases between them. The CDR3 sequence: CASWEGGFNYGYTF. Here the CDR3 DNA reads TGTGCCAGCTGGGAGGGGGGCTTTAACTATGGCTACACCTTC.

This clonotype has more than one count but fewer than ten. The chain uses TRBV20-1 and TRBJ2-7; 8 nucleotides line up with TRBD2. The CDR3 extends over 11 amino acids. The J segment lost 3 bases and the V segment lost 5 bases, leaving 0 bases of the junction unmatched. From germline, CDR1 is DFQATT and CDR2 SNEGSKA (reference sequence). CDR3 DNA sequence: TGCAGTGCTCGGGGGGGCTACGAGCAGTACTTC. This encodes CSARGGYEQYF.

This clonotype was observed a handful of times. V usage is TRBV30 and J usage is TRBJ1-2; no firm D call. The ends were cut back, 0 bases at V and 4 bases at J, with 9 bases in the middle. Germline V lookup: CDR1 GTSNPN, CDR2 SVGIG (reference sequence). The CDR3 totals 13 residues. CDR3 loop: CAWSVRWSYGYTF. The CDR3 DNA reads TGTGCCTGGAGTGTACGCTGGTCCTATGGCTACACCTTC.

V is TRBV9 and J is TRBJ2-3; 11 bases map to TRBD2. J gave up 4 bases and V 0 bases, and 4 bases lay outside the gene matches. The germline V gene encodes CDR1 SGDLS and CDR2 YYNGEE. The CDR3 has 16 residues. The CDR3 sequence: CASSVEGTSGADTQYF. The CDR3, as DNA: TGTGCCAGCAGCGTAGAGGGGACTAGCGGCGCAGATACGCAGTATTTT.

V is TRBV10-3 and J is TRBJ2-3; TRBD2 aligns across 9 bases. The CDR3 sequence is 14 residues long. The junction had 7 bases not matched to a gene; V was cut back by 11 bases and J by 1 base. Per the germline V gene, CDR1 is ENHRY and CDR2 is SYGVKD. The DNA of the CDR3 is TGTGCCGTCGTCGAGCGGGAGGGCACAGATACGCAGTATTTT. Its translation is CAVVEREGTDTQYF.

The chain uses TRBV7-8 and TRBJ2-3, with 9 bases fitting TRBD2. The V segment lost 1 base and the J segment 2 bases; nucleotides outside the gene matches: 4. From germline, CDR1 is SGHVS and CDR2 FQNEAQ. There are 16 residues in the CDR3. The CDR3 is CASSLEAGGLTDTQYF. The CDR3 nucleotides read TGTGCCAGCAGCTTAGAGGCGGGGGGGCTCACAGATACGCAGTATTTT.